One and the same sample provided the 23 T cell receptor beta chains below, sequenced in a study of shared clonotypes between healthy human individuals. CD45RO-negative cells were positively selected for CCR7, leaving out terminally differentiated effector memory CD45RA+ cells. Produced via immunoSEQ multiplex PCR; TCRdb's table is partial and in-frame only. The sample carries a few million clones, about 94% recorded once. The specimen was naive CD8+ T cells from PBMCs. Every receptor here comes from a young man in good health. Some clones in this sample may be carry-over from other donors' samples.

This sequence joins TRBV6-5 and TRBJ1-2; D gene uncertain. Germline V gene data show CDR1 as MNHEY and CDR2 as SVGAGI. The CDR3 contains 14 residues. V was shortened by 0 bases and J by 4 bases, with 9 bases between the two germline ends. This chain's CDR3 is CASSYSSPVYGYTF. CDR3 DNA sequence: TGTGCCAGCAGTTACTCGAGTCCGGTCTATGGCTACACCTTC.

The CDR3 here is CASSLLTENEKLFF. As DNA, the CDR3 is TGTGCCAGCAGTTTACTGACAGAGAATGAAAAACTGTTTTTT. The chain links TRBV28 to TRBJ1-4; tentatively, D is TRBD1 (5 bases). The CDR3 totals 14 residues. Germline V lookup: CDR1 MDHEN, CDR2 SYDVKM. V dropped 2 bases and J dropped 5 bases, with 9 bases sitting between them.

The rearrangement links TRBV28 to TRBJ1-3; tentative D call: TRBD1 (6 bases). The CDR3 extends over 17 amino acids. With 7 bases removed from V and 0 bases from J, the gap between germline ends came to 19 bases. The V gene's germline CDR1 is MDHEN and CDR2 SYDVKM. The CDR3 protein is CASINQRTDNSGNTIYF. The CDR3 DNA reads as TGTGCCAGCATTAATCAGAGGACAGACAACTCTGGAAACACCATATATTTT. The full variable domain, in which reference TRBV28 and TRBJ1-3 provide the parts outside the CDR3, is DVKVTQSSRYLVKRTGEKVFLECVQDMDHENMFWYRQDPGLGLRLIYFSYDVKMKEKGDIPEGYSVSREKKERFSLILESASTNQTSMYLCASINQRTDNSGNTIYFGEGSWLTVV.

The J gene is TRBJ2-3, the V gene TRBV5-1; D remains ambiguous. The CDR3 runs 15 residues. From germline, CDR1 is SGHRS and CDR2 YFSETQ. With 4 bases removed from V and 4 bases from J, the gap between germline ends came to 16 bases. CDR3 sequence: CASSDVTEIADTQYF. CDR3 DNA sequence: TGCGCCAGCAGCGATGTAACAGAAATAGCAGATACGCAGTATTTT.

This chain uses TRBV30 with TRBJ2-5, with TRBD1 matching over 10 bases. There are 16 residues in the CDR3. The V gene end was trimmed by 1 base and the J gene end by 2 bases; junction bases not matched to a gene: 7. Germline CDR1 is GTSNPN and CDR2 is SVGIG (reference sequence). The CDR3 is CAWSGLTGGNQETQYF. The DNA for the CDR3 is TGTGCCTGGAGTGGACTGACAGGGGGCAATCAAGAGACCCAGTACTTC.

The rearrangement links TRBV2 to TRBJ2-7, with 7 bases lining up with TRBD1. After removal of 6 bases from V and 1 base from J, the junction contained 9 bases not matched to a gene. CDR3 size: 15 residues. Germline V gene data show CDR1 as SNHLY and CDR2 as FYNNEI. The CDR3 DNA reads TGTGCCAGCAGGATGGACCGGGACAGATCCTACGAGCAGTACTTC. This sequence encodes CASRMDRDRSYEQYF.

The chain employs TRBV27 and TRBJ2-1; D possibly matches TRBD1 or TRBD2 (6 bases each). There are 18 residues in the CDR3. V was trimmed by 5 bases and J by 8 bases, leaving 28 bases between them. Germline V CDR1 and CDR2: MNHEY, SMNVEV (reference sequence). The CDR3 bases are TGTGCCAGCAGTGTCCCCTTCAAGGGGACTCAAAAGGGGGATGAGCAGTTCTTC. This gives the protein CASSVPFKGTQKGDEQFF.

The chain employs TRBV19 and TRBJ2-2; 9 positions match TRBD2. This CDR3 is built from 14 residues. J gave up 9 bases and V 1 base, and 3 bases lay outside the gene matches. CDR1 is LNHDA, CDR2 SQIVND, per germline (reference sequence). Here the CDR3 DNA reads TGTGCCAGTAGTATAGCTAGCGGGGACTGGGAGCTGTTTTTT. Amino acids: CASSIASGDWELFF.

The CDR3 sequence: CASSARGGSPLYGYTF. CDR3 bases: TGTGCCAGCAGCGCTAGAGGGGGGTCCCCCCTCTATGGCTACACCTTC. This chain uses TRBV9 with TRBJ1-2, with TRBD1 as a possible D gene (6 bases). The CDR3 length is 16 residues. The V gene lost 3 bases and the J gene lost 4 bases, with 19 bases spanning the gap. Germline CDR1 is SGDLS and CDR2 is YYNGEE.

As regards this clone: The identical CDR3 is also encoded by other nucleotide sequences in the sample. The chain links TRBV29-1 to TRBJ2-7; possibly TRBD1 for D (5 bases). V gave up 5 bases and J gave up 7 bases, with 12 bases separating them. CDR1 is SQVTM and CDR2 is ANQGSEA in the germline V gene. The CDR3 contains 11 residues. CDR3 in DNA: TGCAGCGTTCGAAGGGGTGGGGAGCAGTACTTC. Its translation: CSVRRGGEQYF.

The chain recombines TRBV25-1 with TRBJ2-5; 9 nucleotides match TRBD2. The CDR3 sequence is 16 residues long. Per the germline V gene, CDR1 is MGHDK and CDR2 is SYGVNS. The trim removed 4 bases at V and 5 bases at J, leaving 11 bases unmatched. Here the CDR3 reads CASSGSPGLALETQYF. The CDR3, as DNA: TGTGCCAGCAGTGGCTCTCCGGGACTAGCCCTGGAGACCCAGTACTTC.

The chain uses TRBV7-6 and TRBJ2-2; 8 bases match TRBD2. CDR3 size: 20 residues. Trimming removed 2 bases from V and 4 bases from J; junction bases left unmatched: 18. Per germline, CDR1 SGHVS and CDR2 FNYEAQ. The CDR3 coding sequence is TGTGCCAGCAGCTTAAGTCGGCTAGCGGGCCCCGGGTCATTCACCGGGGAGCTGTTTTTT. Protein product: CASSLSRLAGPGSFTGELFF.

The chain combines TRBV28 with TRBJ2-7; D ambiguous. V was trimmed by 6 bases and J by 1 base, leaving 7 bases between them. This CDR3 is built from 12 residues. The germline V gene has CDR1 MDHEN and CDR2 SYDVKM. In DNA form, the CDR3 reads TGTGCCAGCAGCACGCCATCCTACGAGCAGTACTTC. Translating it yields CASSTPSYEQYF.

This chain links TRBV10-3 with TRBJ1-2; TRBD1 might be the D (5 bases). V lost 3 bases and J lost 4, with 12 bases in between. The CDR3 extends over 14 amino acids. Looked up from germline, CDR1 is ENHRY and CDR2 is SYGVKD. This chain's CDR3 is CAISEPGPFYGYTF. CDR3 DNA sequence: TGTGCCATCAGTGAACCAGGGCCTTTCTATGGCTACACCTTC.

The chain recombines TRBV29-1 with TRBJ1-1; D is undetermined. V was shortened by 4 bases and J by 5 bases, with 8 bases between the two germline ends. The V gene's germline CDR1 is SQVTM and CDR2 ANQGSEA. This CDR3 has 11 residues. The CDR3 DNA reads TGCAGCGTTGTGTCCGGGACTGAAGCTTTCTTT. Residues: CSVVSGTEAFF. Full variable domain (outside the CDR3, taken from reference TRBV29-1 and TRBJ1-1): SAVISQKPSRDICQRGTSLTIQCQVDSQVTMMFWYRQQPGQSLTLIATANQGSEATYESGFVIDKFPISRPNLTFSTLTVSNMSPEDSSIYLCSVVSGTEAFFGQGTRLTVV.

The rearrangement links TRBV6-5 to TRBJ1-5; tentatively, D is TRBD1 (5 bases). Germline values: CDR1 MNHEY, CDR2 SVGAGI. Trimming cost V 4 bases and J 5 bases, with 12 bases left between them. CDR3 length: 14 residues. The CDR3 nucleotides are TGTGCCAGCAGTTCTTACAGAGGGGATCAGCCCCAGCATTTT. Translation: CASSSYRGDQPQHF.

In the case of this clone: Other DNA sequences in the same sample also yield this CDR3. This sequence joins TRBV27 and TRBJ2-7; 10 bases match TRBD2. V trimming: 5 bases; J trimming: 2 bases; junction bases outside the gene matches: 3. The CDR3 has 14 amino acids. From germline, CDR1 is MNHEY and CDR2 SMNVEV (reference sequence). The CDR3 DNA reads TGTGCCAGCAGTCTCGGGACTAGCGCCTACGAGCAGTACTTC. Translated, it gives CASSLGTSAYEQYF.

V is TRBV28 and J is TRBJ2-7, with a possible D match to TRBD1 (5 bases). V lost 4 bases and J lost 0, with 16 bases in between. CDR3 length equals 16 residues. Germline CDR1 reads MDHEN; CDR2 reads SYDVKM. The DNA of the CDR3 is TGTGCCAGCAGTTCTTACAGACAGATGAGCTCCTACGAGCAGTACTTC. This encodes CASSSYRQMSSYEQYF.

The CDR3 region is CASSLRLSYNEQFF. CDR3 in DNA: TGCGCCAGCAGCCTTCGCCTTTCCTACAATGAGCAGTTCTTC. V is TRBV4-3 and J is TRBJ2-1; no clear D. Deletions cut 4 bases from V and 1 base from J, with 8 bases between. Germline CDR1 reads LGHNA; CDR2 reads YSLEER. This CDR3 region has 14 residues.

The CDR3 loop reads CASSLDRDGGRDTDTQYF. In DNA, the CDR3 is TGCGCCAGCAGCTTGGATCGGGATGGAGGTCGGGACACAGATACGCAGTATTTT. The V gene is TRBV5-1, the J gene TRBJ2-3; TRBD2 is a possible D gene (5 bases). V was shortened by 0 bases and J by 2 bases, with 19 bases between the two germline ends. The CDR3 spans 18 residues. Germline V CDR1 and CDR2: SGHRS, YFSETQ.

The rearrangement links TRBV11-2 to TRBJ1-2, with D possibly TRBD1 on 5 matching bases. The germline V and J ends were trimmed by 1 base and 6 bases, with 9 bases remaining between them. The CDR3 is 13 residues long. Germline values: CDR1 SGHAT, CDR2 FQNNGV. The CDR3 DNA reads as TGTGCCAGCAGCTTAGGGGGCTTGGATGGCTACACCTTC. As protein: CASSLGGLDGYTF.

This chain links TRBV6-5 with TRBJ2-1, with TRBD1 matching 10 bases. CDR3 length: 15 residues. Germline V lookup: CDR1 MNHEY, CDR2 SVGAGI. V trimming: 8 bases; J trimming: 2 bases; junction bases outside the gene matches: 6. CDR3 loop: CASGQGVRPYNEQFF. In DNA, the CDR3 is TGTGCCAGCGGACAGGGGGTTCGTCCCTACAATGAGCAGTTCTTC.

CDR3 in DNA: TGTGCCAGCAGCTCGCGTGGGGAACTAGCCAAAAACATTCAGTACTTC. Translating gives CASSSRGELAKNIQYF. This sequence joins TRBV11-2 and TRBJ2-4; D call uncertain. The V end was cut by 4 bases, the J end by 0 bases, with 13 bases between. Germline V lookup: CDR1 SGHAT, CDR2 FQNNGV. This CDR3 region has 16 residues.